This T cell receptor beta chain comes out of a study of control samples from healthy donors and cancer patients. The data were produced by immunoSEQ multiplex PCR, yet TCRdb's version contains in-frame clones alone and is incomplete. The table has 150,000 to 200,000 clones, around 91% seen once. After removal of 4 bases from V and 5 bases from J, the junction contained 5 bases not matched to a gene. This CDR3 has 16 amino acids. Germline lookup yields CDR1 SGHNT and CDR2 YYREEE (reference sequence). The gene calls are TRBV5-4 and TRBJ2-5, with 16 positions matching TRBD2. Input material: blood. The clonotype was recovered from a woman aged 25 to 39 in good health. CDR3 nucleotides: TGTGCCAGCAGCACCGGGACTAGCGGGGGGGCCGAGACCCAGTACTTC. Translating gives CASSTGTSGGAETQYF.